Reported below is one T cell receptor (beta chain). Its matching antigen is unknown. The data derive from a study of a mutant IDH1 vaccine in newly diagnosed glioma. The wider study: Vaccinations were initiated 4-6 weeks following radiotherapy alone, or were given together with temozolomide cycles. Sex among treated patients split about 62% male, roughly 40% female; mean age was approximately 41 years. Previous treatment comprised radiotherapy, temozolomide, or both, mostly both. Week 35 was safety follow-up visit V12; week 47 was end-of-study visit V13.

Profiled with immunoSEQ multiplex PCR; TCRdb holds only in-frame clones, not every one. The sample carries tens of thousands of clones, 75% recorded once. In germline, CDR1 is SNHLY, CDR2 FYNNEI. This CDR3 has 18 residues. Losses at the gene ends were 6 bases for V and 2 bases for J; bases not matched to a gene: 15. Time point: week 47, end of study. One vaccine dose held 300 ug of mutant IDH1 20-mer peptide and came with topical imiquimod. The material was PBMCs, obtained from a glioma patient whose treatment included an IDH1 peptide vaccine. The clonotype comes from a man in his forties with glioma. The rearrangement links TRBV2 to TRBJ2-3, with 9 bases aligning to TRBD2. The CDR3, as DNA: TGTGCCAGCAGCTCCGCGGGAGGGAGAGTTCGGGTCACAGATACGCAGTATTTT. Residues: CASSSAGGRVRVTDTQYF.